This T cell receptor (beta chain) comes out of a study of control samples from healthy donors and cancer patients. This CDR3 has 13 amino acids. Trimming took off 5 bases at V and 3 bases at J, with 11 bases between the two ends. CDR1 is GTSNPN, CDR2 SVGIG, per germline (reference sequence). Produced via immunoSEQ multiplex PCR; TCRdb's table is partial and in-frame only. This repertoire shows 80,000 or so clones, approximately 89% found once; its top ten account for approximately 6%. Sequencing was performed on blood. The rearrangement links TRBV30 to TRBJ2-1; tentatively, D is TRBD1 or TRBD2 (5 bases each). The sequence came from a man aged 45 to 65 in good health. The CDR3 region has the DNA TGTGCCTGGGGGACCAATTTCTACAATGAGCAGTTCTTC. Translating it yields CAWGTNFYNEQFF.